A selection of T cell receptor beta chains follows, all from one sample in a study of T cells after yellow fever vaccination. TCRdb re-called the 5' RACE reads through MiXCR, storing one row per CDR3 protein. The table includes hundreds of thousands of distinct CDR3 sequences, roughly 12% detected once. Sequenced material: PBMCs, taken on the day of the yellow fever booster vaccination. The source is a man under 40 who received the YFV17D yellow fever vaccine. Both conserved end residues are trimmed from each CDR3. The order of the fields is J gene, V gene, CDR3 protein.

j_call: TRBJ1-1; v_call: TRBV18; cdr3_aa: ASSETRMNTEAF
j_call: TRBJ1-1; v_call: TRBV15; cdr3_aa: ATSAGYTEAF
j_call: TRBJ2-4; v_call: TRBV7-6; cdr3_aa: ASSSSPGLAGNKNIQY
j_call: TRBJ2-1; v_call: TRBV11-1; cdr3_aa: ASSLAGKLAGGPVYNEQF
j_call: TRBJ2-1; v_call: TRBV7-8; cdr3_aa: ASASVGDNEQF
j_call: TRBJ2-7; v_call: TRBV25-1; cdr3_aa: ASSDSSSDTYEQY
j_call: TRBJ1-6; v_call: TRBV11-2; cdr3_aa: ASNQIDRDNSPLH
j_call: TRBJ1-2; v_call: TRBV2; cdr3_aa: ASNRDNNYGYT
j_call: TRBJ1-1; v_call: TRBV5-1; cdr3_aa: ASSLRGGNTEAF
j_call: TRBJ1-5; v_call: TRBV2; cdr3_aa: ASKTGGVSNQPQH
j_call: TRBJ1-1; v_call: TRBV18; cdr3_aa: ASSPSIGGITEAF
j_call: TRBJ2-7; v_call: TRBV29-1; cdr3_aa: SVVPLAGVSYEQY
j_call: TRBJ1-2; v_call: TRBV4-3; cdr3_aa: ASSVGQVDSAGYT
j_call: TRBJ2-1; v_call: TRBV19; cdr3_aa: ASSIVWGLMF
j_call: TRBJ2-5; v_call: TRBV9; cdr3_aa: ASSVRALAETQY
j_call: TRBJ1-3; v_call: TRBV10-3; cdr3_aa: AIKGTGGNTIY
j_call: TRBJ2-3; v_call: TRBV18; cdr3_aa: ASSPPTSRTDTQY
j_call: TRBJ2-5; v_call: TRBV5-5; cdr3_aa: ASSLDAGRQETQY
j_call: TRBJ2-5; v_call: TRBV21-1; cdr3_aa: ASSNPSGRLLETLY
j_call: TRBJ2-5; v_call: TRBV5-1; cdr3_aa: ASSLATGEETQY
j_call: TRBJ1-6; v_call: TRBV12-3/TRBV12-4; cdr3_aa: ASSTGLNNSPLH
j_call: TRBJ2-3; v_call: TRBV7-3; cdr3_aa: ASSPSGWGDTDTQY
j_call: TRBJ2-3; v_call: TRBV29-1; cdr3_aa: SALPGTDTQY
j_call: TRBJ1-3; v_call: TRBV18; cdr3_aa: ASSPLARTSGNTIY
j_call: TRBJ2-5; v_call: TRBV7-2; cdr3_aa: ASSSRSARPQETQY
j_call: TRBJ2-7; v_call: TRBV20-1; cdr3_aa: SALAGTLSSYEQY
j_call: TRBJ2-7; v_call: TRBV11-2; cdr3_aa: ASSLDLNGRAGEQY
j_call: TRBJ2-7; v_call: TRBV5-1; cdr3_aa: ASSLLSRRTDGSYEQY
j_call: TRBJ2-1; v_call: TRBV5-1; cdr3_aa: ASSLTISGVWNEQF
j_call: TRBJ2-3; v_call: TRBV11-2; cdr3_aa: ASSLDFRDRVTDTQY
j_call: TRBJ2-7; v_call: TRBV6-6; cdr3_aa: ATGTYEQY
j_call: TRBJ1-2; v_call: TRBV6-1; cdr3_aa: ASSEGVGPEGYT
j_call: TRBJ2-7; v_call: TRBV11-2; cdr3_aa: ASSTRQGITYEQY
j_call: TRBJ2-1; v_call: TRBV27; cdr3_aa: ASSRYPFYRTGEDNEQF
j_call: TRBJ2-7; v_call: TRBV20-1; cdr3_aa: SATEGGATTKRY
j_call: TRBJ1-2; v_call: TRBV6-7; cdr3_aa: ASSYSCAWDRESYGYT